Shown below are 12 T cell receptor beta chains from a single sample sequenced in a study of regulatory T cells in long-lasting Graves disease. Time point specified: persistent/refractory GD, antithyroid drugs over 5 years with positive TRAb. The TCR library was made from RNA that had been extracted from PBMCs in TRIzol. Building the TCR beta libraries relied on iRepertoire HTBI primers, and CDR3 regions underwent Arm-PCR. TCRdb itself ran the multiplex PCR reads through MiXCR, one entry per CDR3 protein. The table lists around 460,000 distinct CDR3 sequences, 20% to 25% of them singletons. Sample: peripheral blood mononuclear cells (PBMCs), taken when the disease was refractory, from a patient treated with antithyroid drugs. The receptor source for this set is a female donor with Graves disease.

This chain links TRBV24-1 with TRBJ2-3; tentative D call: TRBD2 (6 bases). Germline V gene data show CDR1 as KGHDR and CDR2 as SFDVKD. V gave up 3 bases and J gave up 0 bases, with 12 bases separating them. This CDR3 spans 16 amino acids. CDR3 sequence (DNA): TGTGCCACCAGTGATGATTCGCGGGAAAGCACAGATACGCAGTATTTT. Protein product: CATSDDSRESTDTQYF.

The sample holds a few counts of this clonotype. This may stem from a read error, because a much larger clone lies one nucleotide away. The chain uses TRBV7-3 and TRBJ1-2; D possibly corresponds to TRBD1 (6 bases). The CDR3 is made up of 14 amino acids. Between the trimmed V and J ends, which lost 6 bases and 0 bases, there was a span of 11 bases. Germline values: CDR1 SGHTA, CDR2 FQGTGA. This CDR3 is CASSSGTTNYGYTF. The CDR3 DNA is TGTGCCAGCAGTTCCGGGACAACTAACTATGGCTACACCTTC. Based on the CDR3 plus reference TRBV7-3 and TRBJ1-2, the full variable domain is GAGVSQTPSNKVTEKGKYVELRCDPISGHTALYWYRQSLGQGPEFLIYFQGTGAADDSGLPNDRFFAVRPEGSVSTLKIQRTERGDSAVYLCASSSGTTNYGYTFGSGTRLTVV.

Ten or more counts support this clonotype. The chain employs TRBV7-9 and TRBJ1-2; maybe TRBD1 (5 bases). The V gene's germline CDR1 is SEHNR and CDR2 FQNEAQ (reference sequence). The CDR3 is made up of 14 amino acids. V dropped 5 bases and J dropped 6 bases, with 16 bases sitting between them. In nucleotides, the CDR3 is TGTGCCAGCAGCCTAATGGCACGGGGGGATGGCTACACCTTC. Its protein is CASSLMARGDGYTF.

This rearrangement joins TRBV9 to TRBJ2-5; TRBD2 aligns across 9 bases. Germline V gives CDR1 SGDLS, CDR2 YYNGEE. With 0 bases clipped from V and 4 bases from J, the junction kept 4 bases outside the gene matches. The CDR3 length is 15 residues. The chain's CDR3 is CASSVGAGGGETQYF. In DNA form, the CDR3 reads TGTGCCAGCAGCGTAGGAGCGGGGGGCGGAGAGACCCAGTACTTC.

As to this clonotype: A read error may explain this, as a much larger clone is one base away. The V call is TRBV6-2 or TRBV6-3, the J call TRBJ2-5, with no clear D. The CDR3 runs to 13 residues. Germline V gene sequence: CDR1 MNHEY, CDR2 SVGEGT. Here the CDR3 DNA reads TGTGCCAGCACCGACGACACCCAAGAGACCCATTACTTC. It specifies CASTDDTQETHYF.

Of note for this clonotype: Being one base from a much bigger clone, this may be a read error. The conserved final phenylalanine or tryptophan is absent from the CDR3, which likely points to a read error. The chain recombines TRBV12-3 or TRBV12-4 with TRBJ1-1; D may be TRBD1 (5 bases). The CDR3 consists of 14 residues. V was cut by 5 bases and J by 5 bases, with 15 bases left in between. As DNA, the CDR3 is TGTGCCAGCAGTATTCAGGGCTTTCGGACTGAAGCTTTCTCT. Translated, it gives CASSIQGFRTEAFS.

This clonotype was counted at least ten times. The chain employs TRBV2 and TRBJ2-4; D unclear. Germline CDR1 and CDR2: SNHLY and FYNNEI. The V and J ends lost 6 bases and 0 bases respectively, with 12 bases between them. The CDR3 contains 15 residues. The CDR3 spells CASRRTGGAKNIQYF. Here the CDR3 DNA reads TGTGCCAGCAGGAGGACCGGTGGAGCCAAAAACATTCAGTACTTC.

This clonotype was picked up many times. This chain joins TRBV2 and TRBJ2-7, with D possibly being TRBD1 (6 bases). Trimming pared 0 bases from V and 4 bases from J, leaving 10 bases between. Per germline, CDR1 SNHLY and CDR2 FYNNEI. The CDR3 length is 14 residues. DNA of the CDR3: TGTGCCAGCAGTGAAGCGGGACATCCATACGAGCAGTACTTC. Its translation is CASSEAGHPYEQYF.

The chain has TRBV6-5 and TRBJ2-7; D is unclear. The ends were cut back, 2 bases at V and 4 bases at J, with 24 bases in the middle. Germline V gene lookup returns CDR1 MNHEY and CDR2 SVGAGI. CDR3 size: 18 residues. The CDR3 region has the DNA TGTGCCAGCAGTTACCCAACCTCGGGCCCGGCCCTGGAGTACGAGCAGTACTTC. This translates into CASSYPTSGPALEYEQYF.

This chain uses TRBV9 with TRBJ2-2; 8 positions agree with TRBD2. The CDR3 runs 16 residues. With 0 bases clipped from V and 7 bases from J, the junction kept 8 bases outside the gene matches. Germline V gene data show CDR1 as SGDLS and CDR2 as YYNGEE. The DNA of the CDR3 is TGTGCCAGCAGCGTAGGCGGGGGGCGAAACGGCGGGGAGCTGTTTTTT. Its translation: CASSVGGGRNGGELFF.

The chain carries TRBV19 and TRBJ1-2, with 10 bases fitting TRBD1. The CDR3 contains 14 residues. Per germline, CDR1 LNHDA and CDR2 SQIVND (reference sequence). The trim removed 6 bases at V and 8 bases at J, leaving 9 bases unmatched. The CDR3 here is CASRLGQGHYGYTF. The CDR3 coding sequence is TGTGCCAGTAGACTGGGACAGGGGCATTACGGCTACACCTTC.

This clonotype turned up a few times. This CDR3 is CASSQEGHRSEETQYF. DNA of the CDR3: TGTGCCAGCAGCCAAGAGGGACATCGTTCCGAAGAGACCCAGTACTTC. The chain uses TRBV4-2 and TRBJ2-5; tentatively, D is TRBD1 (6 bases). CDR3 length equals 16 residues. The ends were cut back, 0 bases at V and 3 bases at J, with 14 bases in the middle. CDR1 is LGHNA, CDR2 YNFKEQ, per germline.